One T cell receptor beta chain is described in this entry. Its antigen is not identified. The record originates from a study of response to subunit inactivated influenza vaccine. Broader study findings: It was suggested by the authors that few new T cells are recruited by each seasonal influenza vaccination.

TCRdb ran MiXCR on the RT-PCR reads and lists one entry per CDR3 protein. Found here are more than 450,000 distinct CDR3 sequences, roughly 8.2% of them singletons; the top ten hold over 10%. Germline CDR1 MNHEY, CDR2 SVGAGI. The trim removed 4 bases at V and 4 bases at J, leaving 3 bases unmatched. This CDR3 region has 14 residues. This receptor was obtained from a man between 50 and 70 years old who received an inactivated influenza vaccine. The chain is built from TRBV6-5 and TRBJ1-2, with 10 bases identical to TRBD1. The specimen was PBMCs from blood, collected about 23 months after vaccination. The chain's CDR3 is CASSLGQGFYGYTF. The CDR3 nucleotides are TGTGCCAGCAGTTTGGGACAGGGGTTCTATGGCTACACCTTC.